The 22 T cell receptor beta chains presented below share a single source sample, sequenced in a study of T-cell reconstitution after alpha-beta-depleted transplantation in children. Unique molecular identifiers featured in how the TCRbeta library was prepared. TCRdb reanalysed the PCR reads using MiXCR and keeps one entry per CDR3 protein. In the table there are about 980,000 distinct CDR3 sequences, about 31% of which are singletons. This sample comprised PBMCs, mostly from graft donor cells, obtained 360 days after TCRalphabeta/CD19-depleted stem cell transplant. These receptors were taken from a boy younger than two who had a stem cell transplant for SCID, so the T cells may come from the graft donor.

This clonotype was detected only a few times. This rearrangement joins TRBV12-3 or TRBV12-4 to TRBJ2-5; D unclear. V was trimmed by 3 bases and J by 1 base, leaving 6 bases between them. The CDR3 length is 13 residues. The CDR3 sequence: CASSFVGQETQYF. DNA of the CDR3: TGTGCCAGCAGTTTCGTAGGCCAAGAGACCCAGTACTTC.

V and J are TRBV6-2 or TRBV6-3 and TRBJ2-1, with 8 bases matching TRBD2. The CDR3 loop spans 17 amino acids. With 2 bases clipped from V and 0 bases from J, the junction kept 6 bases outside the gene matches. The germline V gene encodes CDR1 MNHEY and CDR2 SVGEGT. The CDR3 here is CASSYALLADSYNEQFF. In nucleotides, the CDR3 is TGTGCCAGCAGTTACGCCCTACTAGCGGACTCCTACAATGAGCAGTTCTTC.

This clonotype appeared many times. The V and J genes are TRBV5-1 and TRBJ2-1; D perhaps matches TRBD2 (5 bases). V was trimmed by 5 bases and J by 2 bases, leaving 8 bases between them. The germline V gene encodes CDR1 SGHRS and CDR2 YFSETQ. The CDR3 sequence is 13 residues long. CDR3 amino acids: CASRLRAYNEQFF. The CDR3, as DNA: TGCGCCAGCAGGTTGAGGGCCTACAATGAGCAGTTCTTC.

The sample holds one count of this clonotype. The J gene is TRBJ2-1, the V gene TRBV6-4; TRBD2 matches 10 bases. Germline V CDR1 and CDR2: MRHNA, SNTAGT. The trim removed 7 bases at V and 7 bases at J, leaving 22 bases unmatched. The CDR3 spans 19 residues. CDR3 DNA: TGTGCCAGCACCAGACTCGACCCGTTCTTAGCGGGGGGTAGGAATGAGCAGTTCTTC. It codes for CASTRLDPFLAGGRNEQFF.

This clonotype was recorded a few times. The chain has TRBV4-2 and TRBJ2-7; 10 positions agree with TRBD2. Unmatched junction bases numbered 9, after V lost 0 bases and J lost 7 bases. CDR1 and CDR2 from the germline V gene are LGHNA and YNFKEQ. The CDR3 runs to 16 residues. The CDR3 reads CASSQDFSGGAWEQYF. The CDR3 DNA reads as TGTGCCAGCAGCCAAGATTTCAGCGGGGGGGCCTGGGAGCAGTACTTC.

The chain is built from TRBV6-5 and TRBJ1-2; tentatively, D is TRBD1 (6 bases). The germline V gene has CDR1 MNHEY and CDR2 SVGAGI. V dropped 0 bases and J dropped 7 bases, with 18 bases sitting between them. There are 16 residues in the CDR3. CDR3 sequence (DNA): TGTGCCAGCAGTTACTCGGGTGGGCAGGGGATAGGTGGCTACACCTTC. This codes for CASSYSGGQGIGGYTF.

The chain recombines TRBV9 with TRBJ2-7, with D possibly matching TRBD1 (5 bases). Germline V gives CDR1 SGDLS, CDR2 YYNGEE. V gave up 3 bases and J gave up 6 bases, with 22 bases separating them. The CDR3 spans 16 residues. CDR3 protein: CASSGSGGAPTAEQYF. The CDR3, as DNA: TGTGCCAGCAGCGGCAGTGGTGGGGCACCTACCGCCGAGCAGTACTTC. Looking up the rest from reference TRBV9 and TRBJ2-7 gives the full variable domain: DSGVTQTPKHLITATGQRVTLRCSPRSGDLSVYWYQQSLDQGLQFLIQYYNGEERAKGNILERFSAQQFPDLHSELNLSSLELGDSALYFCASSGSGGAPTAEQYFGPGTRLTVT.

This chain connects TRBV20-1 to TRBJ2-1; 9 nucleotides agree with TRBD2. This CDR3 has 13 residues. The junction had 3 bases not matched to a gene; V was cut back by 6 bases and J by 3 bases. The germline CDR1 and CDR2 sequences are DFQATT and SNEGSKA (reference sequence). CDR3: CSAPAGGYNEQFF. The CDR3 DNA follows: TGCAGTGCCCCAGCGGGGGGCTACAATGAGCAGTTCTTC.

The chain carries TRBV4-2 and TRBJ2-7, with 8 bases identical to TRBD2. CDR1 is LGHNA and CDR2 is YNFKEQ in the germline V gene. The CDR3 sequence is 18 residues long. The ends lost 1 base at V and 2 bases at J; junction bases unmatched: 13. This chain's CDR3 is CASSQVPLVAGGTYEQYF. CDR3 DNA: TGTGCCAGCAGCCAAGTCCCCCTCGTTGCGGGGGGTACCTACGAGCAGTACTTC.

The chain joins TRBV2 to TRBJ2-3; 9 nucleotides line up with TRBD2. The J segment lost 6 bases and the V segment lost 2 bases, leaving 6 bases of the junction unmatched. Germline CDR1 is SNHLY and CDR2 is FYNNEI. This CDR3 spans 15 amino acids. The CDR3: CASSELAGSMDTQYF. CDR3 sequence (DNA): TGTGCCAGCAGTGAACTAGCGGGGTCAATGGATACGCAGTATTTT.

This clonotype was counted many times. The gene calls are TRBV5-1 and TRBJ2-1; tentatively, D is TRBD1 or TRBD2 (6 bases each). Trimming removed 7 bases from V and 6 bases from J, with 20 bases in between. The V gene's germline CDR1 is SGHRS and CDR2 YFSETQ. This CDR3 has 15 amino acids. The CDR3 loop reads CASRWEPGAFNEQFF. The CDR3 DNA reads TGCGCCAGCCGTTGGGAGCCGGGGGCGTTCAATGAGCAGTTCTTC.

The rearrangement joins TRBV7-3 to TRBJ2-2, with D maybe TRBD2 (5 bases). The CDR3 extends over 18 amino acids. With 3 bases removed from V and 0 bases from J, the gap between germline ends came to 17 bases. Germline CDR1 is SGHTA and CDR2 is FQGTGA. DNA for the CDR3: TGTGCCAGCAGCTTTCGTCTGGGGAGAAGATCGAACACCGGGGAGCTGTTTTTT. Protein: CASSFRLGRRSNTGELFF.

This clonotype was detected only a few times. The V gene is TRBV12-3 or TRBV12-4, the J gene TRBJ2-5; TRBD2 is a possible D gene (6 bases). The CDR3 sequence is 12 residues long. V lost 7 bases and J lost 3, with 9 bases in between. As DNA, the CDR3 is TGTGCCAGCACCCCGGGGGAAGAGACCCAGTACTTC. It translates to CASTPGEETQYF.

The gene calls are TRBV20-1 and TRBJ1-5; D not resolved. Deletions cut 6 bases from V and 2 bases from J, with 11 bases between. The CDR3 has 13 residues. Germline V gene data show CDR1 as DFQATT and CDR2 as SNEGSKA (reference sequence). CDR3 residues: CSAERVGNQPQHF. The CDR3 bases are TGCAGTGCGGAGAGGGTCGGCAATCAGCCCCAGCATTTT.

The V call is TRBV12-3 or TRBV12-4, the J call TRBJ2-7, with D maybe TRBD1 (6 bases). V was trimmed by 4 bases and J by 6 bases, leaving 13 bases between them. The CDR3 has 13 residues. CDR3 nucleotides: TGTGCCAGCAGTTGGCGGACAGCTGTCGAGCAGTACTTC. Encoded protein: CASSWRTAVEQYF.

J is TRBJ2-3 and V is TRBV29-1; a possible D gene is TRBD1 (5 bases). The CDR3 length is 11 residues. Germline V lookup: CDR1 SQVTM, CDR2 ANQGSEA. Here the CDR3 reads CRRKRQSGQYF. As DNA, the CDR3 is TGCAGGAGAAAGAGACAGTCGGGGCAGTATTTT.

This clonotype has only a few counts. This chain connects TRBV12-3 or TRBV12-4 to TRBJ2-7; D is unresolved. The CDR3 is made up of 16 amino acids. Trimming removed 2 bases from V and 2 bases from J, with 16 bases in between. CDR3 coding DNA: TGTGCCAGCAGTTTAAAATCTGGAAAGCCCCCCTACGAGCAGTACTTC. Translation: CASSLKSGKPPYEQYF.

The gene calls are TRBV7-8 and TRBJ2-5, with TRBD1 matching over 9 bases. After removal of 5 bases from V and 2 bases from J, the junction contained 6 bases not matched to a gene. CDR3 length: 15 residues. The germline V gene encodes CDR1 SGHVS and CDR2 FQNEAQ. CDR3 loop: CASSARDRVQETQYF. The CDR3 nucleotides read TGTGCCAGCAGCGCCCGGGACAGGGTGCAAGAGACCCAGTACTTC. Complete variable domain (other parts from reference TRBV7-8 and TRBJ2-5): GAGVSQSPRYKVAKRGQDVALRCDPISGHVSLFWYQQALGQGPEFLTYFQNEAQLDKSGLPSDRFFAERPEGSVSTLKIQRTQQEDSAVYLCASSARDRVQETQYFGPGTRLLVL.

This clonotype was detected a few times. The chain has TRBV12-3 or TRBV12-4 and TRBJ2-5; D tentatively reads TRBD1 or TRBD2 (5 bases each). CDR3 length equals 16 residues. Trimming pared 4 bases from V and 1 base from J, leaving 16 bases between. This chain's CDR3 is CASSSLSWGIQETQYF. In nucleotides, the CDR3 is TGTGCCAGCAGTTCCCTGTCGTGGGGGATCCAAGAGACCCAGTACTTC.

This clonotype was counted only a few times. This chain links TRBV29-1 with TRBJ2-7; tentatively, D is TRBD1 or TRBD2 (5 bases each). CDR1 and CDR2 (germline): SQVTM, ANQGSEA. The length of the CDR3 is 14 residues. The germline V and J ends were trimmed by 1 base and 0 bases, with 10 bases remaining between them. This CDR3 reads CSVEAAGASYEQYF. CDR3 DNA: TGCAGCGTTGAAGCCGCCGGGGCCTCCTACGAGCAGTACTTC.

The V gene is TRBV5-1, the J gene TRBJ2-5; D possibly corresponds to TRBD1 (6 bases). Germline V lookup: CDR1 SGHRS, CDR2 YFSETQ. Trimming cost V 6 bases and J 3 bases, with 15 bases left between them. CDR3 size: 14 residues. CDR3 DNA: TGCGCCAGCATGGAGGCAGGGGTGGAAGAGACCCAGTACTTC. Its translation: CASMEAGVEETQYF.

The chain is built from TRBV20-1 and TRBJ2-1; 10 bases line up with TRBD1. The CDR3 loop spans 16 amino acids. Germline V gives CDR1 DFQATT, CDR2 SNEGSKA (reference sequence). After removal of 5 bases from V and 3 bases from J, the junction contained 10 bases not matched to a gene. CDR3 residues: CSALNLGQGSYNEQFF. DNA for the CDR3: TGCAGTGCTCTAAACCTGGGACAGGGGAGCTACAATGAGCAGTTCTTC.